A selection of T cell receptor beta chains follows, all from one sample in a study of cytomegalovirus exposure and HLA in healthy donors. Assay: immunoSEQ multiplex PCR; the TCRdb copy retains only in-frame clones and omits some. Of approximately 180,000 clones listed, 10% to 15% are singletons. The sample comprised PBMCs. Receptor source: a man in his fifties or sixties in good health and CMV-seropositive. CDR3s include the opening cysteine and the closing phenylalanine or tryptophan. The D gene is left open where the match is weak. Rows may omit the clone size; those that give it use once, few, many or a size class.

CDR3 DNA: TGTGCCAGCAGCACCCCTGCTAGGCCTCATGAGCAGTTCTTC
CDR3 protein: CASSTPARPHEQFF
D gene: -
clone size: few
J gene: TRBJ2-1
V gene: TRBV28

CDR3 DNA: TGCAGCGTTGAAGAAGGGGCAGGGGGCGCGGATACGCAGTATTTT
CDR3 protein: CSVEEGAGGADTQYF
D gene: TRBD1
clone size: -
J gene: TRBJ2-3
V gene: TRBV29-1

CDR3 DNA: TGTGCCAGCAGCCCCCGGACAGGGAGGTACACCGGGGAGCTGTTTTTT
CDR3 protein: CASSPRTGRYTGELFF
D gene: TRBD1
clone size: -
J gene: TRBJ2-2
V gene: TRBV28

CDR3 DNA: TGCAGCGTTGGAGGGGGGGGAGTCTATGGCTACACCTTC
CDR3 protein: CSVGGGGVYGYTF
D gene: -
clone size: -
J gene: TRBJ1-2
V gene: TRBV29-1

CDR3 DNA: TGTGCCAGCAGTTTATCCTGGACAGGGGTCTTACTAGTGAGTAGCACAGATACGCAGTATTTT
CDR3 protein: CASSLSWTGVLLVSSTDTQYF
D gene: TRBD1
clone size: few
J gene: TRBJ2-3
V gene: TRBV28

CDR3 DNA: TGTGCCAGTAGTATGGCCAGGGCAGGCGGCTACACCTTC
CDR3 protein: CASSMARAGGYTF
D gene: -
clone size: few
J gene: TRBJ1-2
V gene: TRBV19

CDR3 DNA: TGCGCCAGCAGACCCGGGACAGGAAAGAACACTGAAGCTTTCTTT
CDR3 protein: CASRPGTGKNTEAFF
D gene: TRBD1
clone size: few
J gene: TRBJ1-1
V gene: TRBV10-1

CDR3 DNA: TGTGCCAGTCCTGGGGGGGGCTTGAACACTGAAGCTTTCTTT
CDR3 protein: CASPGGGLNTEAFF
D gene: -
clone size: few
J gene: TRBJ1-1
V gene: TRBV28

CDR3 DNA: TGTGCCAGCAGTGACTCCGGGACAGGGTACAATGAGCAGTTCTTC
CDR3 protein: CASSDSGTGYNEQFF
D gene: TRBD1
clone size: -
J gene: TRBJ2-1
V gene: TRBV6-1

CDR3 DNA: TGCGCCAGCAGCCACCTCAGGGGAGATACGCAGTATTTT
CDR3 protein: CASSHLRGDTQYF
D gene: -
clone size: -
J gene: TRBJ2-3
V gene: TRBV4-3

CDR3 DNA: TGTGCCATAGGAGGCGCAGATACGCAGTATTTT
CDR3 protein: CAIGGADTQYF
D gene: -
clone size: -
J gene: TRBJ2-3
V gene: TRBV10-3

CDR3 DNA: TGTGCCAGCTCACCACAACAGGGGTCGAATGGCTACACCTTC
CDR3 protein: CASSPQQGSNGYTF
D gene: TRBD1
clone size: few
J gene: TRBJ1-2
V gene: TRBV18

CDR3 DNA: TGTGCCAGTAGTACCCTGTCCGATTCCGGGGGCTACACCTTC
CDR3 protein: CASSTLSDSGGYTF
D gene: -
clone size: -
J gene: TRBJ1-2
V gene: TRBV19

CDR3 DNA: TGTGCCAGCAGCGGGGGCGGCGGAGCTAACTATGGCTACACCTTC
CDR3 protein: CASSGGGGANYGYTF
D gene: -
clone size: few
J gene: TRBJ1-2
V gene: TRBV11-3

CDR3 DNA: TGTGCCTGGGCTCTTGAGGCGGACACTGAAGCTTTCTTT
CDR3 protein: CAWALEADTEAFF
D gene: -
clone size: few
J gene: TRBJ1-1
V gene: TRBV30